One and the same sample provided the 5 T cell receptor beta chains below, sequenced in a study of cytomegalovirus exposure and HLA in healthy donors. PCR primers comprised 60 Vbeta and 13 Jbeta primers. Sequencing was performed with immunoSEQ multiplex PCR; in TCRdb, only in-frame clones are kept and a portion is missing. In the table there are 100,000 or so clones, about 76% of which are singletons. Sequencing input: PBMCs. These receptors were taken from a man in his thirties or forties in good health and CMV-seropositive.

The rearrangement uses TRBV4-1 and TRBJ2-3; TRBD2 is a possible D gene (5 bases). The CDR3 runs 15 residues. Trimming took 2 bases from V and 2 from J, leaving 11 bases between them. CDR1 and CDR2 from the germline V gene are MGHRA and YSYEKL. CDR3 residues: CASSQLDRDTDTQYF. The CDR3 DNA reads TGCGCCAGCAGCCAACTAGACCGGGACACAGATACGCAGTATTTT.

This chain links TRBV6-1 with TRBJ1-4; 9 positions agree with TRBD1. Trimming cost V 6 bases and J 7 bases; bases outside gene matches: 6. The CDR3 totals 14 residues. Germline lookup yields CDR1 MNHNS and CDR2 SASEGT. The CDR3 spells CASSDTGGVEKLFF. The DNA for the CDR3 is TGTGCCAGCAGCGACACAGGGGGCGTTGAAAAACTGTTTTTT.

The chain recombines TRBV4-1 with TRBJ2-1, with TRBD2 matching over 8 bases. V dropped 1 base and J dropped 8; count of bases not matched to a gene: 7. CDR1 and CDR2 (germline): MGHRA, YSYEKL. The CDR3 loop spans 15 amino acids. CDR3 nucleotide sequence: TGCGCCAGCAGCCAAGGAGATAGCGGGGCCGATGAGCAGTTCTTC. Translated: CASSQGDSGADEQFF.

This clone was seen only a few times. The chain employs TRBV4-3 and TRBJ1-2; TRBD1 matches at 11 bases. V shed 1 base, J shed 7 bases, and the junction held 8 bases outside the gene matches. CDR1 is LGHNA, CDR2 YSLEER, per germline. The CDR3 is made up of 16 amino acids. CDR3 DNA sequence: TGCGCCAGCAGCCAAGGGGGAGGACAGGGGGCCGGTGGCTACACCTTC. Encoded protein: CASSQGGGQGAGGYTF.

This chain connects TRBV30 to TRBJ1-1; 9 bases match TRBD1. This CDR3 is 15 amino acids long. Per germline, CDR1 GTSNPN and CDR2 SVGIG (reference sequence). Losses at the gene ends were 2 bases for V and 1 base for J; bases not matched to a gene: 5. The DNA of the CDR3 is TGTGCCTGGAGTTTAGGGGACAGGGAGAACACTGAAGCTTTCTTT. This encodes CAWSLGDRENTEAFF.